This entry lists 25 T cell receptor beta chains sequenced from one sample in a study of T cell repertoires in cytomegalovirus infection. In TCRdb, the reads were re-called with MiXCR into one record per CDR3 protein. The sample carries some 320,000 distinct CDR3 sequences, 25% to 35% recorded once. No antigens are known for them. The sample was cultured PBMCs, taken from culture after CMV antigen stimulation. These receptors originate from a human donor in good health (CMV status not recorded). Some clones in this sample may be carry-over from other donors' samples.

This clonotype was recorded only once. The CDR3 is CATTARPSYNEQFF. CDR3 DNA: TGTGCCACCACGGCTAGGCCCTCCTACAATGAGCAGTTCTTC. V gene TRBV24-1 combines with J gene TRBJ2-1; D unclear. The CDR3 is made up of 14 amino acids. Deletions cut 8 bases from V and 0 bases from J, with 10 bases between. CDR1 KGHDR and CDR2 SFDVKD come from the germline V gene.

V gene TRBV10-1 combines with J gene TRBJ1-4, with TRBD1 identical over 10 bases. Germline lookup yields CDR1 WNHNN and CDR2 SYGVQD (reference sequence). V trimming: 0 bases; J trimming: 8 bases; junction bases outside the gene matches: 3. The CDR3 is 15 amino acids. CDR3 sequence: CASSESRGQGEKLFF. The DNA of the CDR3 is TGCGCCAGCAGTGAGTCTCGGGGACAGGGGGAAAAACTGTTTTTT.

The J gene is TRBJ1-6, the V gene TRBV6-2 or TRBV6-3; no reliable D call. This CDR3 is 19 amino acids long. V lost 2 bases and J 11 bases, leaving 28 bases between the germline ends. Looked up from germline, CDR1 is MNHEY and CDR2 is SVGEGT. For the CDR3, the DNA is TGTGCCAGCAGTTACCCCCCATCGGTTACAGCGAGTATGGGTCCACCCCTCCACTTT. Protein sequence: CASSYPPSVTASMGPPLHF.

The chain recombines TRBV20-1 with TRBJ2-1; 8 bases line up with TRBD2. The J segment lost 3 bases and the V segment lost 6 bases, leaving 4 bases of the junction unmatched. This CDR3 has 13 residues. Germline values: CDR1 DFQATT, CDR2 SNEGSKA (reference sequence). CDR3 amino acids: CSAHGTSYNEQFF. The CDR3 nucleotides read TGCAGTGCGCACGGGACTAGCTACAATGAGCAGTTCTTC.

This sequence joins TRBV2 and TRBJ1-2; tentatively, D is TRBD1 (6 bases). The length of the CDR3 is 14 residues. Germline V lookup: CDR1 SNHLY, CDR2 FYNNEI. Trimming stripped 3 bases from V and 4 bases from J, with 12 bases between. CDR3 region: CASSELQGTYGYTF. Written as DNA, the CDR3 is TGTGCCAGCAGTGAGCTACAGGGCACCTATGGCTACACCTTC.

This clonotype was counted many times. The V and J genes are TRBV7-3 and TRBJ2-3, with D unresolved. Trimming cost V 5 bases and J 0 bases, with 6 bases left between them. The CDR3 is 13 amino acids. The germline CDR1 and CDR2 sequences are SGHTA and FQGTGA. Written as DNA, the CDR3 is TGTGCCAGCAGCGACGGGAGCACAGATACGCAGTATTTT. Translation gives CASSDGSTDTQYF.

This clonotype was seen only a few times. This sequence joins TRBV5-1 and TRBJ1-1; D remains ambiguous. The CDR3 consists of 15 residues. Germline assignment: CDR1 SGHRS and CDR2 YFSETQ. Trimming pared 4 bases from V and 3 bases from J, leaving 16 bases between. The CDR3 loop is CASSPIDGTHTEAFF. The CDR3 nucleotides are TGCGCCAGCAGCCCCATAGACGGAACCCACACTGAAGCTTTCTTT.

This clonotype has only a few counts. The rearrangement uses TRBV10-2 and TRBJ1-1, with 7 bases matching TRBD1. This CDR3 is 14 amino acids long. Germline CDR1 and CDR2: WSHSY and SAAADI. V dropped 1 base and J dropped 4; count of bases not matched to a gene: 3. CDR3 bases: TGCGCCAGCAGTGAGTTACAGGGGAGCACTGAAGCTTTCTTT. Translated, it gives CASSELQGSTEAFF.

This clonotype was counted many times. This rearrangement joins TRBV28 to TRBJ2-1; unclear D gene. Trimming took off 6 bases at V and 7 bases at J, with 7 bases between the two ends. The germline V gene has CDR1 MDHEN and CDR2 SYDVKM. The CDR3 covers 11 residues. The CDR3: CASSLRNEQFF. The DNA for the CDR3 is TGTGCCAGCAGCTTACGGAATGAGCAGTTCTTC.

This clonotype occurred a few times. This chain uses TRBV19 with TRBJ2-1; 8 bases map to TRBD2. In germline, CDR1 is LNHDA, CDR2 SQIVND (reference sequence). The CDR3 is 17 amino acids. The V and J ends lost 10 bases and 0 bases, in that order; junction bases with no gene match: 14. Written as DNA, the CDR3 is TGTGCCACTGGGGGGGCGGGGGGTCAAAGCTCCTACAATGAGCAGTTCTTC. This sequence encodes CATGGAGGQSSYNEQFF. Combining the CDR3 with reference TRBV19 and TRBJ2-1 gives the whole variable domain DGGITQSPKYLFRKEGQNVTLSCEQNLNHDAMYWYRQDPGQGLRLIYYSQIVNDFQKGDIAEGYSVSREKKESFPLTVTSAQKNPTAFYLCATGGAGGQSSYNEQFFGPGTRLTVL.

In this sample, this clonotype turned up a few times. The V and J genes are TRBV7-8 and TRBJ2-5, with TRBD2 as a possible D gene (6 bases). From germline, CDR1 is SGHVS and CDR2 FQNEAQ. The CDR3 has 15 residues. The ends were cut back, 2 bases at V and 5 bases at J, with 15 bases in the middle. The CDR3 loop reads CASSLSGRRGETQYF. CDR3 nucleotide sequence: TGTGCCAGCAGCTTATCGGGCCGTCGGGGGGAGACCCAGTACTTC.

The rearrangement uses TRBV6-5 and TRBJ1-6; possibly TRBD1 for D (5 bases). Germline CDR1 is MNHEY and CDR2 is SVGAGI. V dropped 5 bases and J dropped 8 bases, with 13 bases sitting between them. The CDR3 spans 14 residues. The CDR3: CASSRGPGYSPLHF. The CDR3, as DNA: TGTGCCAGCAGTAGGGGACCCGGATATTCACCCCTCCACTTT.

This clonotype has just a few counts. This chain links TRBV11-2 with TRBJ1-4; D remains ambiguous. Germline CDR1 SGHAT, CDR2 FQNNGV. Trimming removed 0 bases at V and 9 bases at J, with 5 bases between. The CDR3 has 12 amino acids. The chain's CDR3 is CASSLDGQKLFF. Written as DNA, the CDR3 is TGTGCCAGCAGCTTAGATGGGCAAAAACTGTTTTTT.

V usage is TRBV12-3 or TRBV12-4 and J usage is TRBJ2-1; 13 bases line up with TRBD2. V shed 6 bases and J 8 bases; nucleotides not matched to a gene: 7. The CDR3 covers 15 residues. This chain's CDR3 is CASSITSGGGYEQFF. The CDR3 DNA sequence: TGTGCCAGCAGCATAACTAGCGGGGGGGGGTATGAGCAGTTCTTC.

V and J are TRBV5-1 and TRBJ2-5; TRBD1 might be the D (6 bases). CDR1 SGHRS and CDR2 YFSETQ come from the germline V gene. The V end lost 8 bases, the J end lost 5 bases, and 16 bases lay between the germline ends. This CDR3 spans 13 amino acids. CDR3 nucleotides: TGCGCCAGTATAACAGGGTTCGGGGAGACCCAGTACTTC. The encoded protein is CASITGFGETQYF.

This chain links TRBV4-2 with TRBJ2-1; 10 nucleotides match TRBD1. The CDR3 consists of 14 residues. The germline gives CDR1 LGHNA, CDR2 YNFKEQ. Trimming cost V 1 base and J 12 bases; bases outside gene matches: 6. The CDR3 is CASSQGGTGALQFF. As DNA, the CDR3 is TGTGCCAGCAGCCAAGGGGGGACAGGGGCCCTGCAGTTCTTC.

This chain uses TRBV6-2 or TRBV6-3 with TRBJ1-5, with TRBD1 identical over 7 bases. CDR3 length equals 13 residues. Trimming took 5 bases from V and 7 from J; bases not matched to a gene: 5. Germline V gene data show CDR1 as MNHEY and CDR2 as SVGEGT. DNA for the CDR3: TGTGCCAGCAGTCGACAGGGTTTGCAGCCCCAGCATTTT. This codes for CASSRQGLQPQHF.

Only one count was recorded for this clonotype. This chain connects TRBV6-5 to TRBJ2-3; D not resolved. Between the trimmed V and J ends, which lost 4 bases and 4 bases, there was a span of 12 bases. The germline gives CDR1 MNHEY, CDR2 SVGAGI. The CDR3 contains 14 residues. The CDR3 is CASSSSEEADTQYF. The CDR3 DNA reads TGTGCCAGCAGTTCGTCCGAAGAGGCAGATACGCAGTATTTT.

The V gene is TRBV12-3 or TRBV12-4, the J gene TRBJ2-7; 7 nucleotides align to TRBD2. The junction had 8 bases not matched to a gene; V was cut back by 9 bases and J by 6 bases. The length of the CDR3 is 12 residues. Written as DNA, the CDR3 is TGTGCCAGTTGGGGGGGTTCGGGCGAGCAGTACTTC. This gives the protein CASWGGSGEQYF.

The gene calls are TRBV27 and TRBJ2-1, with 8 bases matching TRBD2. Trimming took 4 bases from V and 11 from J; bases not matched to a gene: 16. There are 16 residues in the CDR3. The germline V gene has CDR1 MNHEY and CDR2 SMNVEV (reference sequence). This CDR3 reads CASSYAGTRLLRKQFF. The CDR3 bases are TGTGCCAGCAGTTACGCCGGGACTAGGCTTCTTAGGAAGCAGTTCTTC.

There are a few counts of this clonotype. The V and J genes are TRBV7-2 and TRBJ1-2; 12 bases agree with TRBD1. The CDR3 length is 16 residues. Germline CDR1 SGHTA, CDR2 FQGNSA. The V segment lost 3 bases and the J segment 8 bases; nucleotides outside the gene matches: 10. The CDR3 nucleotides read TGTGCCAGCAGCTTGAGTCCGGGACAGGGGGCAGGAGGCTACACCTTC. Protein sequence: CASSLSPGQGAGGYTF.

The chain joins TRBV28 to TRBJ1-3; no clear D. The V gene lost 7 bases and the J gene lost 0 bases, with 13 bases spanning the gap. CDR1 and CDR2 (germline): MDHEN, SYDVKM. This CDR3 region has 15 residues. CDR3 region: CASTETQHSGNTIYF. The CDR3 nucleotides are TGTGCCAGCACGGAGACTCAACACTCTGGAAACACCATATATTTT.

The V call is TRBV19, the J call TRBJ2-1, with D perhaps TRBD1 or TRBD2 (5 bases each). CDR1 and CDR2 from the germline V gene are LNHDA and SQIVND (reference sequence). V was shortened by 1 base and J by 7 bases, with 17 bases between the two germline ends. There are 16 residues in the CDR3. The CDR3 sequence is CASSIVTGARGNEQFF. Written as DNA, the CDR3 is TGTGCCAGTAGTATAGTAACCGGGGCTCGAGGGAATGAGCAGTTCTTC. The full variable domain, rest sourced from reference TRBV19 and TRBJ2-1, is DGGITQSPKYLFRKEGQNVTLSCEQNLNHDAMYWYRQDPGQGLRLIYYSQIVNDFQKGDIAEGYSVSREKKESFPLTVTSAQKNPTAFYLCASSIVTGARGNEQFFGPGTRLTVL.

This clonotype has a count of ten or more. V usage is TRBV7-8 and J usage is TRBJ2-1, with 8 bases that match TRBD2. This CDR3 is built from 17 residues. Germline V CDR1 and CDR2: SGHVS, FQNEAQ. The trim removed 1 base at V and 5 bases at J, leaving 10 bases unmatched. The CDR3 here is CASSLVLAGIGHNEQFF. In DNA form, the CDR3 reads TGTGCCAGCAGCTTAGTCCTAGCGGGCATCGGCCACAATGAGCAGTTCTTC.

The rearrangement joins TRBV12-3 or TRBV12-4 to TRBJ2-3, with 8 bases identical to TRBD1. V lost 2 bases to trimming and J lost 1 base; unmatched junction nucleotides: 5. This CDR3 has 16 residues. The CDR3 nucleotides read TGTGCCAGCAGTTTATCGGGGACAGGCCGCACAGATACGCAGTATTTT. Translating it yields CASSLSGTGRTDTQYF.